This T cell receptor (beta chain) was documented in a study of shared clonotypes between healthy human individuals. Overall study: Three CD4 naive, three CD4 memory, two CD8 naive and one CD8 memory plate were used per donor.

Naive CD8 cells, CD45RO-negative and positively selected for CCR7, excluded terminally differentiated effector memory CD45RA+ cells. CDR1 is SEHNR, CDR2 FQNEAQ, per germline (reference sequence). The CDR3 sequence is 12 residues long. Trimming shortened V by 6 bases and J by 8 bases, and 13 bases separated the two germline ends. Study-wide points: A generally larger estimated richness was seen in naive subsets than in memory subsets. The donor pool, a small one, limited the genetic and exposure-history diversity represented.

TCRdb's table, derived via immunoSEQ multiplex PCR, lists solely in-frame clones and lacks some. This table holds nearly 2 million clones, approximately 94% found once. This clone occurred once. The antigen is unknown. The TCR originated in a man aged 18 to 35 in good health. The chain carries TRBV7-9 and TRBJ1-2; D possibly corresponds to TRBD1 (5 bases). Sample: naive CD8+ T cells sorted from blood. CDR3 region: CASRSGLPGYTF. CDR3 nucleotide sequence: TGTGCCAGCAGGTCGGGACTTCCCGGCTACACCTTC.